This T cell receptor (beta chain) appears in the sequencing data of a study of blood T cells in healthy people across ages. For the study at large: The template switching approach captured approximately one barcoded beta molecule for every two T cells.

CDR3 size: 14 residues. Germline lookup yields CDR1 KGHSH and CDR2 LQKENI. Each sample yielded at least 5.5 micrograms of PBMC total RNA. This clonotype was detected only once. The junction and the germline gene differ at one end; a read error may be behind it. Through a sample-barcoded 5' primer and a J-beta primer mix, a second PCR was run for 7 to 11 cycles. Each cDNA molecule, via a template-switch adaptor with 12 random nucleotides, was tagged. Each CDR3 protein gets one entry after TCRdb re-called the 5' RACE reads with MiXCR. This table holds 850,000 to 1,100,000 distinct CDR3 sequences, around two fifths found once.

The sequence was collected from a man aged 18 to 29 in good health. The sequenced sample consisted of blood. The V and J genes are TRBV18 and TRBJ2-4; 7 positions agree with TRBD1. The J call may be faulty, since TRBJ2-7 better matches the DNA end. CDR3 nucleotides: TGTGCCAACTCAGAACAGGGGACAGTCTACGAGCAGTACTTC. Protein sequence: CANSEQGTVYEQYF.